This passage covers 31 T cell receptor beta chains from one sample sequenced in a study of vaccination effects on CD4 cells after COVID-19. Before sequencing took place, the ViraFEST assay used viral peptide pools to expand antigen-specific CD4+ T cells. Cells that had been cultured for 10 days were the source of isolated CD4+ T cells. These receptors have no known antigen. Method: immunoSEQ multiplex PCR; TCRdb's copy keeps in-frame clones and lacks some. The sample has some 79,000 clones, roughly 72% seen once; the top ten hold approximately 1.7%. Material: CD4+ T cells from PBMCs cultured with HCoV-229E spike peptides, obtained before COVID-19 vaccination. These receptors originate from a human donor who received a COVID-19 vaccine.

This sequence joins TRBV4-3 and TRBJ1-6; 7 bases are a match to TRBD1. Germline CDR1 is LGHNA and CDR2 is YSLEER. The V segment lost 0 bases and the J segment 9 bases; nucleotides outside the gene matches: 11. The CDR3 runs to 17 residues. CDR3 loop: CASSQEARQGIVSPLHF. The CDR3 DNA reads as TGCGCCAGCAGCCAAGAGGCCAGACAGGGAATTGTTTCACCCCTCCACTTT.

This clone is a singleton in its sample. The rearrangement uses TRBV7-8 and TRBJ2-1; 14 bases are a match to TRBD2. Germline lookup yields CDR1 SGHVS and CDR2 FQNEAQ. The CDR3 has 16 amino acids. The V and J ends lost 4 bases and 8 bases, in that order; junction bases with no gene match: 7. The CDR3 nucleotides are TGTGCCAGCAGCTCCAGACTAGCGGGGGGGCTAGATGAGCAGTTCTTC. Its protein is CASSSRLAGGLDEQFF.

The chain is built from TRBV3-1 (or the pseudogene TRBV3-2) and TRBJ2-2; D may be TRBD1 or TRBD2 (6 bases each). Germline CDR1 and CDR2: LGHDT and YNNKEL (reference sequence). This CDR3 has 15 residues. V was cut by 1 base and J by 6 bases, with 12 bases left in between. This chain's CDR3 is CASSQAGARAGELFF. For the CDR3, the DNA is TGTGCCAGCAGCCAAGCGGGGGCGAGGGCCGGGGAGCTGTTTTTT.

This chain connects TRBV29-1 to TRBJ2-5, with TRBD1 matching 9 bases. CDR1 SQVTM and CDR2 ANQGSEA come from the germline V gene. The CDR3 consists of 14 residues. The V gene end was trimmed by 6 bases and the J gene end by 5 bases; junction bases not matched to a gene: 10. Here the CDR3 reads CSVVGQGESETQYF. The DNA for the CDR3 is TGCAGCGTGGTGGGACAGGGAGAGTCGGAGACCCAGTACTTC.

The CDR3 spells CASSQSGGGYEKLFF. As DNA, the CDR3 is TGTGCCAGCAGCCAGTCCGGGGGGGGGTATGAAAAACTGTTTTTT. The rearrangement uses TRBV3-1 (or the pseudogene TRBV3-2) and TRBJ1-4; D perhaps matches TRBD1 (5 bases). The CDR3 has 15 amino acids. The V gene's germline CDR1 is LGHDT and CDR2 YNNKEL (reference sequence). V lost 3 bases, J lost 6 bases, and 14 bases lay in between.

The chain carries TRBV4-1 and TRBJ2-5, with 10 bases lining up with TRBD2. This CDR3 contains 17 residues. Trimming cost V 1 base and J 2 bases; bases outside gene matches: 7. CDR1 is MGHRA, CDR2 YSYEKL, per germline. CDR3 protein: CASSQVGQRGGQETQYF. CDR3 bases: TGCGCCAGCAGCCAAGTCGGTCAGCGGGGGGGACAAGAGACCCAGTACTTC.

A note on this clone: In the same sample, other DNA sequences code for this CDR3. The chain uses TRBV28 and TRBJ2-1; D remains ambiguous. The CDR3 spans 12 residues. V lost 2 bases and J lost 2, with 1 base in between. Germline V CDR1 and CDR2: MDHEN, SYDVKM. CDR3 bases: TGTGCCAGCAGTTTAGCCTACAATGAGCAGTTCTTC. Its translation is CASSLAYNEQFF.

V gene TRBV5-4 combines with J gene TRBJ2-2; the D gene is possibly TRBD1 (5 bases). The germline V and J ends were trimmed by 0 bases and 3 bases, with 9 bases remaining between them. The germline CDR1 and CDR2 sequences are SGHNT and YYREEE (reference sequence). The CDR3 totals 15 residues. In DNA, the CDR3 is TGTGCCAGCAGCTTGGAAGGGGCTTACACCGGGGAGCTGTTTTTT. Protein: CASSLEGAYTGELFF.

The chain recombines TRBV6-2 or TRBV6-3 with TRBJ2-7, with TRBD1 identical over 8 bases. This CDR3 has 15 residues. Trimming took 6 bases from V and 4 from J; bases not matched to a gene: 11. The germline V gene encodes CDR1 MNHEY and CDR2 SVGEGT. DNA of the CDR3: TGTGCCAGCAGCCATGGTCAGGGGGCCTTTTACGAGCAGTACGTC. Its protein is CASSHGQGAFYEQYV.

This chain joins TRBV18 and TRBJ1-4; D remains ambiguous. Deletions cut 2 bases from V and 8 bases from J, with 12 bases between. The CDR3 loop spans 14 amino acids. Per the germline V gene, CDR1 is KGHSH and CDR2 is LQKENI. The CDR3 protein is CASSPIPEYEKLFF. In nucleotides, the CDR3 is TGTGCCAGCTCACCAATACCGGAGTACGAAAAACTGTTTTTT. Using reference TRBV18 and TRBJ1-4 for the parts outside the CDR3, the full variable domain is NAGVMQNPRHLVRRRGQEARLRCSPMKGHSHVYWYRQLPEEGLKFMVYLQKENIIDESGMPKERFSAEFPKEGPSILRIQQVVRGDSAAYFCASSPIPEYEKLFFGSGTQLSVL.

This chain joins TRBV7-3 and TRBJ2-2, with TRBD1 matching over 7 bases. The CDR3 totals 15 residues. Germline V CDR1 and CDR2: SGHTA, FQGTGA. V shed 5 bases, J shed 7 bases, and the junction held 10 bases outside the gene matches. CDR3 nucleotides: TGTGCCAGCAGCCCCGGGACAGCCTACGGCGGGGAGCTGTTTTTT. It codes for CASSPGTAYGGELFF.

The CDR3 sequence is CASSPLGGAVETQYF. The CDR3 nucleotides are TGTGCCAGCTCACCCCTCGGGGGGGCGGTTGAGACCCAGTACTTC. The chain combines TRBV18 with TRBJ2-5, with 8 bases lining up with TRBD2. Germline values: CDR1 KGHSH, CDR2 LQKENI. The CDR3 spans 15 residues. V was clipped by 3 bases and J by 5 bases; unmatched bases: 8. Combining the CDR3 with reference TRBV18 and TRBJ2-5 gives the whole variable domain NAGVMQNPRHLVRRRGQEARLRCSPMKGHSHVYWYRQLPEEGLKFMVYLQKENIIDESGMPKERFSAEFPKEGPSILRIQQVVRGDSAAYFCASSPLGGAVETQYFGPGTRLLVL.

The V gene is TRBV29-1, the J gene TRBJ1-1; D is unresolved. The germline V gene encodes CDR1 SQVTM and CDR2 ANQGSEA. The germline V and J ends were trimmed by 7 bases and 5 bases, with 8 bases remaining between them. CDR3 length: 10 residues. Here the CDR3 DNA reads TGCAGCGGGGCCCTGACTGAAGCTTTCTTT. This encodes CSGALTEAFF.

V gene TRBV7-2 combines with J gene TRBJ2-1, with TRBD2 matching over 10 bases. Germline trimming cut 5 bases from V and 6 bases from J; bases unmatched to any gene: 13. This CDR3 contains 17 residues. Germline lookup yields CDR1 SGHTA and CDR2 FQGNSA. CDR3 protein: CASSQTHLAGVSNEQFF. The DNA of the CDR3 is TGTGCCAGCAGCCAAACCCATCTAGCGGGGGTTAGCAATGAGCAGTTCTTC.

J is TRBJ2-5 and V is TRBV7-9, with 10 bases matching TRBD1. Germline CDR1 reads SEHNR; CDR2 reads FQNEAQ (reference sequence). The CDR3 loop spans 16 amino acids. Losses at the gene ends were 7 bases for V and 5 bases for J; bases not matched to a gene: 13. In DNA, the CDR3 is TGTGCCAGCAACCGGGACAGGGGCTTTGGAATGGAGACCCAGTACTTC. It specifies CASNRDRGFGMETQYF.

This clone was counted between two and nine times. The V gene is TRBV6-2 or TRBV6-3, the J gene TRBJ1-1; D not resolved. The length of the CDR3 is 15 residues. Trimming shortened V by 4 bases and J by 1 base, and 13 bases separated the two germline ends. Germline V gene sequence: CDR1 MNHEY, CDR2 SVGEGT. The CDR3 DNA follows: TGTGCCAGCAGTTCCGTGGAACAACAGAACACTGAAGCTTTCTTT. It is translated as CASSSVEQQNTEAFF.

This clone was picked up a small number of times. DNA of the CDR3: TGTGCCTGGAGTGTAGGGAATGGCGGGGGCCAAGAGACCCAGTACTTC. Its translation: CAWSVGNGGGQETQYF. This chain connects TRBV30 to TRBJ2-5, with 7 positions matching TRBD2. There are 16 residues in the CDR3. The V and J ends lost 0 bases and 1 base, in that order; junction bases with no gene match: 8. Germline V gene lookup returns CDR1 GTSNPN and CDR2 SVGIG (reference sequence).

Written as DNA, the CDR3 is TGTGCCAGCAGTGAAGACTCGAACAGGGGCTATCAGCCCCAGCATTTT. The encoded protein is CASSEDSNRGYQPQHF. The V and J genes are TRBV6-1 and TRBJ1-5; 7 positions match TRBD1. Germline CDR1 reads MNHNS; CDR2 reads SASEGT. This CDR3 has 16 residues. J gave up 5 bases and V 1 base, and 8 bases lay outside the gene matches.

The chain employs TRBV2 and TRBJ2-5; D is undetermined. CDR3 length equals 13 residues. Trimming took 6 bases from V and 6 from J, leaving 14 bases between them. Germline V gives CDR1 SNHLY, CDR2 FYNNEI. The CDR3 coding sequence is TGTGCCAGCAGGACCCCGGACGGAAAGACCCAGTACTTC. Its translation: CASRTPDGKTQYF. The whole variable domain, remainder taken from reference TRBV2 and TRBJ2-5, is EPEVTQTPSHQVTQMGQEVILRCVPISNHLYFYWYRQILGQKVEFLVSFYNNEISEKSEIFDDQFSVERPDGSNFTLKIRSTKLEDSAMYFCASRTPDGKTQYFGPGTRLLVL.

The V and J genes are TRBV19 and TRBJ1-5; tentatively, D is TRBD1 (6 bases). This CDR3 is 15 amino acids long. Germline CDR1 reads LNHDA; CDR2 reads SQIVND (reference sequence). The germline V and J ends were trimmed by 6 bases and 1 base, with 13 bases remaining between them. This CDR3 reads CASSRQVISNQPQHF. In DNA form, the CDR3 reads TGTGCCAGTAGCCGACAGGTTATCAGCAATCAGCCCCAGCATTTT.

This clone was observed a few times. The CDR3 loop is CASSLHETEAFF. In nucleotides, the CDR3 is TGTGCCAGCAGTCTACATGAAACTGAAGCTTTCTTT. The chain recombines TRBV12-3 or TRBV12-4 with TRBJ1-1; D call uncertain. Trimming shortened V by 5 bases and J by 5 bases, and 9 bases separated the two germline ends. The CDR3 is made up of 12 amino acids.

The V call is TRBV19, the J call TRBJ1-3; D unresolved. This CDR3 has 15 residues. The germline V and J ends were trimmed by 8 bases and 0 bases, with 14 bases remaining between them. Per germline, CDR1 LNHDA and CDR2 SQIVND (reference sequence). CDR3 sequence (DNA): TGTGCCAGTCTACCGTTGACCTCCTCTGGAAACACCATATATTTT. Its protein product is CASLPLTSSGNTIYF.

The V and J genes are TRBV11-2 and TRBJ2-3; 8 bases fit TRBD2. V lost 2 bases and J lost 3; bases outside the gene matches: 10. CDR1 and CDR2 from the germline V gene are SGHAT and FQNNGV. CDR3 length equals 17 residues. This CDR3 reads CASSLSTSALRTDTQYF. Written as DNA, the CDR3 is TGTGCCAGCAGCTTATCGACTAGCGCCCTTAGGACAGATACGCAGTATTTT.

The chain uses TRBV24-1 and TRBJ1-2; tentatively, D is TRBD1 (5 bases). The CDR3 covers 16 residues. V lost 3 bases, J lost 7 bases, and 20 bases lay in between. Germline lookup yields CDR1 KGHDR and CDR2 SFDVKD. The CDR3 region has the DNA TGTGCCACCAGTGATCCGACGGTGGGGGGGGAACTTGGCTACACCTTC. Protein product: CATSDPTVGGELGYTF.

The chain joins TRBV5-1 to TRBJ2-5; D possibly corresponds to TRBD1 (6 bases). Germline CDR1 is SGHRS and CDR2 is YFSETQ. The CDR3 sequence is 14 residues long. V lost 0 bases and J 5 bases, leaving 11 bases between the germline ends. This CDR3 is CASSLVQGRETQYF. CDR3 in DNA: TGCGCCAGCAGCTTGGTTCAGGGGCGGGAGACCCAGTACTTC. The full variable domain, its missing parts supplied by reference TRBV5-1 and TRBJ2-5, is KAGVTQTPRYLIKTRGQQVTLSCSPISGHRSVSWYQQTPGQGLQFLFEYFSETQRNKGNFPGRFSGRQFSNSRSEMNVSTLELGDSALYLCASSLVQGRETQYFGPGTRLLVL.

The chain links TRBV5-3 to TRBJ2-4; D is unresolved. TRBV5-3 counts as an open reading frame of uncertain function. The CDR3 runs to 16 residues. The V end was cut by 0 bases, the J end by 3 bases, with 13 bases between. The DNA of the CDR3 is TGTGCCAGAAGCTTGGTTAAGGAGAACGTCAAAAACATTCAGTACTTC. Protein: CARSLVKENVKNIQYF.

The chain links TRBV5-6 to TRBJ1-6; D gene uncertain. This CDR3 has 15 amino acids. Trimming removed 6 bases at V and 7 bases at J, with 17 bases between. Per germline, CDR1 SGHDT and CDR2 YYEEEE. In DNA form, the CDR3 reads TGTGCCAGCACCTCGGCGGGGTTGTTGAATTCACCCCTCCACTTT. This encodes CASTSAGLLNSPLHF.

This clone has just a few counts. The CDR3: CASSPSSRGGEKLFF. The CDR3 DNA is TGTGCCAGCAGCCCGAGCTCCAGGGGAGGTGAAAAACTGTTTTTT. V gene TRBV7-8 combines with J gene TRBJ1-4, with TRBD1 as a possible D gene (6 bases). This CDR3 contains 15 residues. With 5 bases removed from V and 7 bases from J, the gap between germline ends came to 17 bases. Germline V gene sequence: CDR1 SGHVS, CDR2 FQNEAQ. The complete variable domain, with remaining parts taken from reference TRBV7-8 and TRBJ1-4, reads GAGVSQSPRYKVAKRGQDVALRCDPISGHVSLFWYQQALGQGPEFLTYFQNEAQLDKSGLPSDRFFAERPEGSVSTLKIQRTQQEDSAVYLCASSPSSRGGEKLFFGSGTQLSVL.

The rearrangement joins TRBV18 to TRBJ1-1, with D unresolved. Germline assignment: CDR1 KGHSH and CDR2 LQKENI. The CDR3 totals 15 residues. The V end was cut by 3 bases, the J end by 0 bases, with 11 bases between. The CDR3 loop reads CASSPQDGMNTEAFF. CDR3 coding DNA: TGTGCCAGCTCACCCCAGGACGGAATGAACACTGAAGCTTTCTTT.

This CDR3 is CATSRGHNEQFF. DNA of the CDR3: TGTGCCACCAGTCGTGGGCACAATGAGCAGTTCTTC. The V and J genes are TRBV24-1 and TRBJ2-1, with D unclear. Germline loops: CDR1 KGHDR, CDR2 SFDVKD. Trimming pared 6 bases from V and 5 bases from J, leaving 7 bases between. The CDR3 consists of 12 residues.

Only one count was recorded for this clone. Here the CDR3 DNA reads TGTGCCAGCAAGGCGGGGGGGTACAATGAGCAGTTCTTC. Protein sequence: CASKAGGYNEQFF. The chain employs TRBV2 and TRBJ2-1; 9 nucleotides align to TRBD2. The CDR3 length is 13 residues. Germline trimming cut 7 bases from V and 4 bases from J; bases unmatched to any gene: 2. Germline assignment: CDR1 SNHLY and CDR2 FYNNEI.